This T cell receptor (beta chain) emerged from a study of blood T cell repertoires in COVID-19. Sequenced by immunoSEQ multiplex PCR; TCRdb stores in-frame clones only, minus some. Altogether about 140,000 clones are present, about 82% being singletons, with the ten largest covering around 2.9%. This clone has more than one count but fewer than ten. With V trimmed by 4 bases and J by 4 bases, 3 bases remained unmatched. CDR1 is SEHNR, CDR2 FQNEAQ, per germline (reference sequence). This CDR3 spans 14 amino acids. What was sequenced was peripheral blood. The receptor's source is a man in his fifties or sixties with acute or convalescent COVID-19. V is TRBV7-9 and J is TRBJ2-7, with TRBD2 identical over 11 bases. The CDR3 DNA reads TGTGCCAGCAGCTCCGGGACTAGCGGTTACGAGCAGTACTTC. Protein sequence: CASSSGTSGYEQYF.